The following is a TCR beta chain sequence with its context. It lacks a known antigen. No much larger clone is present one base from it, and per-base qualities are unavailable. This sample is drawn from a study of T cells in localized non-small cell lung cancer (dated by TCRdb to the early 2020s). About the full investigation: The study analyzed T cell repertoires of hundreds of early-stage NSCLC patients, comparing tumors and uninvolved tumor-adjacent lungs. The cohort comprised around 250 treatment-naïve NSCLC patients with resected, localized lung tumors. Of the NSCLC patients, fewer than 150 were male and about a hundred were female, and the mean age was approximately 66 years.

CDR1 SGHNT and CDR2 YENEEA were looked up in the germline V gene. Trimming takes 1 base from V and 3 bases from J, and the germline ends sit 10 bases apart. The cysteine opens and the phenylalanine closes a CDR3 of 14 amino acids. Only the CDR3 DNA is retained, 42 bases long and in frame from the first base. At diagnosis, tumor, uninvolved tumor-adjacent lung and peripheral blood were collected and then preserved as a mix of FFPE and fresh-frozen material. TCR beta CDR3 regions were sequenced from DNA using the immunoSEQ Assay. Under the source paper's analysis protocol: To compute T cell density, TCR beta template counts were normalized to usable DNA, which was estimated by amplifying housekeeping genes. Using the preseqR package, richness was estimated by extrapolating to 120,000 templates for tissue samples and 400,000 templates for PBMC samples. Clonality was taken to be one minus Pielou's evenness. Differential abundance testing on productive amino-acid clonotypes, with a minimum total count of 5 and an alpha of 0.1, was used to identify tissue-enriched TCRs. Repertoire overlap between compartments was quantified with the Jaccard Index and Morisita Overlap Index. GLIPH grouped TCR beta CDR3s together with public tetramer-defined viral CDR3s, and a viral motif had to include at least three viral sequences and also show V-gene enrichment. TCRdb re-hosts the immuneACCESS table, in-frame sequences only. Its copies lack some clones; in the studies checked, an unresolved V gene accounts for under half of them, and the cause for the rest is not known. V, J and clone size derive from that table, while D and trimming were established from the DNA sequence. Within this sample are over 2,500 clones, with 33% of them counted one time only. About 6% of the sample is taken by the ten largest.

Broader findings and caveats from the paper: Because multi-region tumor sequencing was not performed, intratumor heterogeneity could not be ruled out. Higher T cell density in blood was associated with longer overall survival, whereas higher clonality in adjacent lung was associated with shorter survival. Uninvolved tumor-adjacent lung showed the highest T cell clonality, higher than tumor, which suggests more focused antigenic responses in the adjacent lung. Of the top 100 tumor clones, a median of roughly 57 were detected in paired uninvolved adjacent lung; around 30 were also among that lung's top 100. Because the study design was exploratory, TCR variables were selected using unadjusted p-values without false-discovery rate correction.

This specimen was lung tumor tissue, taken before any cancer treatment. The sequence was obtained from a man aged 35-75 years with stage I lung adenocarcinoma. Recombination linked TRBV11-3 to TRBJ2-7, with no D gene named confidently. The DNA reads TGTGCCAGCAGCTTAGGAGCAGAGCTCTACGAGCAGTACTTC. This sequence encodes CASSLGAELYEQYF.